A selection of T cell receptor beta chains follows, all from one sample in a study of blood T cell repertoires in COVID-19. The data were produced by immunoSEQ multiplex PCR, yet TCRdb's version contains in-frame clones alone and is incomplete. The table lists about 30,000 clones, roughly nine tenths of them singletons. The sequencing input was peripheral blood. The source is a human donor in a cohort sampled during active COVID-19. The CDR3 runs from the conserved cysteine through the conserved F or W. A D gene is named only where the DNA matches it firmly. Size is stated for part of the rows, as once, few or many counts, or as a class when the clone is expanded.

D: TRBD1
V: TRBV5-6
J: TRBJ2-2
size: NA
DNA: TGTGCCAGCAGCCTCAGGGGGCGGGGAACTCTTGGCGCCGGGGAGCTGTTTTTT
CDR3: CASSLRGRGTLGAGELFF

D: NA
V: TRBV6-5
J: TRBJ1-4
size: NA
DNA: TGTGCCAGCAGGACTCCGGCTAATGAAAAACTGTTTTTT
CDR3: CASRTPANEKLFF

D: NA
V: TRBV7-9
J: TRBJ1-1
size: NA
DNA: TGTGCCAGCAGCTCCGGACAGACGGTCTTGACTGAAGCTTTCTTT
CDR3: CASSSGQTVLTEAFF

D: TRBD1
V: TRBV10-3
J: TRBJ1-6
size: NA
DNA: TGTGCCATCAGTGAACAGGGGACGGGGGGGACCCTCCACTTT
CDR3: CAISEQGTGGTLHF

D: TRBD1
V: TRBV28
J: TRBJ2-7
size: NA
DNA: TGTGCCAGCAGCCTGGACAGGAGGAACGAGCAGTACTTC
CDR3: CASSLDRRNEQYF

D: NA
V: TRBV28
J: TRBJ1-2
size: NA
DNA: TGTGCCAGCAGTTTACCCCTGAGTGGCTACACCTTC
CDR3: CASSLPLSGYTF

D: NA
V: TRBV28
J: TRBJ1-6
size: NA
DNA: TGTGCCAGCAAAACACCCAATTCACCCCTCCACTTT
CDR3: CASKTPNSPLHF

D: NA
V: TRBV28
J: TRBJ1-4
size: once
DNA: TGTGCCAGCAGTTTTGGGGGGGGCCTAAGGGAAAAACTGTTTTTT
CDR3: CASSFGGGLREKLFF

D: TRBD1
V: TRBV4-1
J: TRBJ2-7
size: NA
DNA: TGCGCCAGCAGCCGTACAGGGGAATACGAGCAGTACTTC
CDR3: CASSRTGEYEQYF

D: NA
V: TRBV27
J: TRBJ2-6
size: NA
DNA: TGTGCCAGCAGAAGAGACAGGTCTATCTCTGGGGCCAACGTCCTGACTTTC
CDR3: CASRRDRSISGANVLTF

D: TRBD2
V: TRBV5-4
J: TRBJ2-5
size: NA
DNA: TGTGCCAGCAGCGCCCGGGAGGGGGGAGAGACCCAGTACTTC
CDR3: CASSAREGGETQYF

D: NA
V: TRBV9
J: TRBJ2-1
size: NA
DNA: TGTGCCAGCAGCAGGGAGGAACTAGCAGGGAATGAGCAGTTCTTC
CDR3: CASSREELAGNEQFF

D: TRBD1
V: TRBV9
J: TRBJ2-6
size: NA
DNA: TGTGCCAGCAACGACAGGGACCCTCCGGACGGGGCCAACGTCCTGACTTTC
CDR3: CASNDRDPPDGANVLTF

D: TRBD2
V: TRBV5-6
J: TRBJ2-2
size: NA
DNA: TGTGCCAGCAGCTTTGGGGGGGTTCCGCTGTTTTTT
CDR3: CASSFGGVPLFF

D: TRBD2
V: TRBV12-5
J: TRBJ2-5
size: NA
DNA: TGTGCTAGTGGTACCGGACTAGCGGGGCAAGAGACCCAGTACTTC
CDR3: CASGTGLAGQETQYF

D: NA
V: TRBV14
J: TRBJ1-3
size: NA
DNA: TGTGCCAGCAGCCCTCTTGGGCCTGGAAACACCATATATTTT
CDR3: CASSPLGPGNTIYF

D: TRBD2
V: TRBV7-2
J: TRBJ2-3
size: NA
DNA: TGTGCCAGCAGCCCTGGACTAGCAACCGATACGCAGTATTTT
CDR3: CASSPGLATDTQYF

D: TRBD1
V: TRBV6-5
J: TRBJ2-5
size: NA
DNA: TGTGCCAGCAGCGGACAGGGGACTCAAGAGACCCAGTACTTC
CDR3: CASSGQGTQETQYF

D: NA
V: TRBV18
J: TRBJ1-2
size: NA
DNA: TGTGCCAGCTCACCAGGAGCTAACTATGGCTACACCTTC
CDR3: CASSPGANYGYTF

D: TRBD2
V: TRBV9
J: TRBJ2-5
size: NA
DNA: TGTGCCAGCAGCGTAGGGCTAGCGGCACTACAAGAGACCCAGTACTTC
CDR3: CASSVGLAALQETQYF

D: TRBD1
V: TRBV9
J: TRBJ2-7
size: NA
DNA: TGTGCCAGCAGCGCGTCCGGGACAGACTCCTACGAGCAGTACTTC
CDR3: CASSASGTDSYEQYF

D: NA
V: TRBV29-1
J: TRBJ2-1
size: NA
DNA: TGCAGCGTTGAAGATCCTGTATCCCCGCAGGGTCTGTTCTTC
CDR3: CSVEDPVSPQGLFF

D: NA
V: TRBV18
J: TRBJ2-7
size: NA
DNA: TGTGCCAGCTCACCATCGGGTAGGGAGCAGTACTTC
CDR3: CASSPSGREQYF

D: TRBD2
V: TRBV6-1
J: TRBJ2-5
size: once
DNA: TGTGCCAGCAGTGAAGAGGCGGGGGGGCGAAAGCGAGAGACCCAGTACTTC
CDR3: CASSEEAGGRKRETQYF

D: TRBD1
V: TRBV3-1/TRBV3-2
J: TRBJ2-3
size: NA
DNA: TGTGCCAGCAGCCACCGACAGGGGTGGACAGATACGCAGTATTTT
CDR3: CASSHRQGWTDTQYF

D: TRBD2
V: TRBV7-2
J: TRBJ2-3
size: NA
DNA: TGTGCCAGCAGCTTCCCGGCTAGCGGGGGGAGGGGCACAGATACGCAGTATTTT
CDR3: CASSFPASGGRGTDTQYF

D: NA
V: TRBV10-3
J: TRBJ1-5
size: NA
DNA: TGTGCCATTGGGAAGGAGGTCAATCAGCCCCAGCATTTT
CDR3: CAIGKEVNQPQHF

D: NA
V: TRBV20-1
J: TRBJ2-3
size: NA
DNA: TGCAGTGCGGGGGCCTATACGCAGTATTTT
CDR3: CSAGAYTQYF

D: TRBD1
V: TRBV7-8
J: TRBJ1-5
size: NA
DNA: TGTGCCAGCAGCTCGGACAGGCATAGCAATCAGCCCCAGCATTTT
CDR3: CASSSDRHSNQPQHF

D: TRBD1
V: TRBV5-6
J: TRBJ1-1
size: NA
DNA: TGTGCCAGCAGCGAGGTCGACAGGGGATGGGAAGCTTTCTTT
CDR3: CASSEVDRGWEAFF

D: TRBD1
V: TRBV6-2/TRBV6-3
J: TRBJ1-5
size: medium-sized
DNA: TGTGCCAGCAGTCCGGACAGGGGGGTATGGAGCAATCAGCCCCAGCATTTT
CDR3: CASSPDRGVWSNQPQHF

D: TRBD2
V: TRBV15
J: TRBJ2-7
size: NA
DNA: TGTGCCACCAGCAGAGGACTAGCGGGGACCTACGAGCAGTACTTC
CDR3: CATSRGLAGTYEQYF

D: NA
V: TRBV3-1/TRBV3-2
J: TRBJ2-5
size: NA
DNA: TGTGCCAGCAGCCAAGTATACGGGACCCAGTACTTC
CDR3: CASSQVYGTQYF

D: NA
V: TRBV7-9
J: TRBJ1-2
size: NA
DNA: TGTGCCAGCAGCTTAGTATCAGGGATCGGAGGCTACACCTTC
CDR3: CASSLVSGIGGYTF

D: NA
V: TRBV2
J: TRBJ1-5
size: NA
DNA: TGTGCCAGCCGGATGGGACAAAATCAGCCCCAGCATTTT
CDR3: CASRMGQNQPQHF

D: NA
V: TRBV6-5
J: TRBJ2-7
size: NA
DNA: TGTGCCAGCAGTTACTCGTGGGGAGTTGGTTCCTACGAGCAGTACTTC
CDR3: CASSYSWGVGSYEQYF

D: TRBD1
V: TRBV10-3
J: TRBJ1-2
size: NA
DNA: TGTGCCATCAGCATAATCCCTACAGGGGTCAGTTATGGCTACACCTTC
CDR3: CAISIIPTGVSYGYTF

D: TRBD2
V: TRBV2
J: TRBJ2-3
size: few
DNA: TGTGCCAGCAGTGAAGATATGGGAGGGACAGATACGCAGTATTTT
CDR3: CASSEDMGGTDTQYF

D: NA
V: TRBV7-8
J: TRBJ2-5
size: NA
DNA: TGTGCCAGCAGCTTAGTTGGGTCGGGGGAGACCCAGTACTTC
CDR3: CASSLVGSGETQYF

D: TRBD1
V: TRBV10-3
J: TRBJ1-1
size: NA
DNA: TGTGCCATCAGACCGGGACAGGGGAATACTGAAGCTTTCTTT
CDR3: CAIRPGQGNTEAFF

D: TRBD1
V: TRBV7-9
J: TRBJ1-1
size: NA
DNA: TGTGCCAGCAGCGAACAGGGGACCATGAACACTGAAGCTTTCTTT
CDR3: CASSEQGTMNTEAFF

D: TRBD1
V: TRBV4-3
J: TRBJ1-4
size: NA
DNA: TGCGCCAGCAGCCAAACGACAGGGCCTAATGAAAAACTGTTTTTT
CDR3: CASSQTTGPNEKLFF

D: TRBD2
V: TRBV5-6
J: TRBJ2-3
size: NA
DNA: TGTGCCAGCAGCAAGACTAGCGGGGACATCACAGATACGCAGTATTTT
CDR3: CASSKTSGDITDTQYF

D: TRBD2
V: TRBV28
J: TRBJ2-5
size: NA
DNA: TGTGCCAGCAGACTCACTAGCGGGGGGGCAGAGACCCAGTACTTC
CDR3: CASRLTSGGAETQYF

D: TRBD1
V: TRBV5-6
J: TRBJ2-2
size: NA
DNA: TGTGCCAGCAGCTTACAGGGGGTCTCCGGGGAGCTGTTTTTT
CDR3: CASSLQGVSGELFF

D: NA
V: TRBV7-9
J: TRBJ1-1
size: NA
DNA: TGTGCCAGCAGGAATCAAGGTGGTGGGCTTAGGAACACTGAAGCTTTCTTT
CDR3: CASRNQGGGLRNTEAFF

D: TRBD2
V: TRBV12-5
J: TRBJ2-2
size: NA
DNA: TGTGCTAGTGGTATCATCTCCCCCCTGACTAGCGGGGGGCCAAACACCGGGGAGCTGTTTTTT
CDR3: CASGIISPLTSGGPNTGELFF

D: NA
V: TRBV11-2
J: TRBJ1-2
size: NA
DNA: TGTGCCAGCAGCACATCAGGGGCCTATGGCTACACCTTC
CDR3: CASSTSGAYGYTF

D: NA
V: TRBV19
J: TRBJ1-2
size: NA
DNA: TGTGCCAGTAGTGGTTCACAGGGTTTGTCCTATGGCTACACCTTC
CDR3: CASSGSQGLSYGYTF

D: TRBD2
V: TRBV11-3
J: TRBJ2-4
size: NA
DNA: TGTGCCAGCAGCTTGGGCGGGGGGGCCAAAAACATTCAGTACTTC
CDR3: CASSLGGGAKNIQYF

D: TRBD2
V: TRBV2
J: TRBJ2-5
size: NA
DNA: TGTGCCAGCGGGGGACTAGCGGGGAAAGAGACCCAGTACTTC
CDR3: CASGGLAGKETQYF